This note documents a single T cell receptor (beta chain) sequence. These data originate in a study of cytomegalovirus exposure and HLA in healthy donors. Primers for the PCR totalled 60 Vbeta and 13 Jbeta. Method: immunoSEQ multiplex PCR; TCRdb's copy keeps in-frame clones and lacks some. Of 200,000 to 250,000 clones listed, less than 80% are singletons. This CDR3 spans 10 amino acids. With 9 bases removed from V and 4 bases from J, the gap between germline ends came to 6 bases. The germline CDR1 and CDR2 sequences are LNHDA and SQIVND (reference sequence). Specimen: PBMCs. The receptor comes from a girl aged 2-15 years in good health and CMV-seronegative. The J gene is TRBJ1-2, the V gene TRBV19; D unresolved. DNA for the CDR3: TGTGCCAGCGGGGTCTATGGCTACACCTTC. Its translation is CASGVYGYTF.